This entry concerns a single T cell receptor beta chain. The table came from immunoSEQ multiplex PCR; TCRdb's copy has only in-frame clones and leaves some out. The repertoire holds tens of thousands of clones, 94% seen once, with over 0.12% in the top ten. The data stem from a study of T cell changes during pregnancy in multiple sclerosis. The TCR comes from a female donor with multiple sclerosis, enrolled in a pregnancy study. Sequenced here: CD4+ T cells from peripheral blood mononuclear cells, sampled after pregnancy.

The CDR3 loop is CASSPGTSGNEQFF. The DNA of the CDR3 is TGTGCCAGCAGTCCGGGGACTAGCGGCAATGAGCAGTTCTTC. This chain links TRBV28 with TRBJ2-1; 11 bases fit TRBD2. Germline V lookup: CDR1 MDHEN, CDR2 SYDVKM. The CDR3 runs 14 residues. V lost 5 bases and J lost 6; bases outside the gene matches: 3. Full variable domain (remainder filled in from reference TRBV28 and TRBJ2-1): DVKVTQSSRYLVKRTGEKVFLECVQDMDHENMFWYRQDPGLGLRLIYFSYDVKMKEKGDIPEGYSVSREKKERFSLILESASTNQTSMYLCASSPGTSGNEQFFGPGTRLTVL.